These 3 T cell receptor beta chains were all obtained from the same sample, sequenced in a study of CD8+ T cells in alopecia areata. The study sorted pooled cutaneous lymph node cells by CD4, CD8alpha, NKG2D, NKG2ACE and other markers. cDNA serving as the sequencing template came from extracted, reverse transcribed RNA. The assay was immunoSEQ multiplex PCR, and TCRdb's table has in-frame clones only and misses some. Observed in the sample are around 300,000 clones, none of them singletons. Source material: CD4+ T cells sorted from a lymph node. All receptors derive from a C3H/HeJ mouse with alopecia areata. These mice share the MHC haplotype H2-k.

Concerning this clone: The gene symbols are mouse symbols. The read finishes 4 residues shy of the CDR3 end, and the germline J gene is used to complete it. The gene calls are TRBV5 and TRBJ2-1, with D perhaps TRBD2 (6 bases). CDR1 and CDR2 from the germline V gene are LGHNA and YNLKQL (reference sequence). The V end lost 6 bases, the J end lost 0 bases, and 12 bases lay between the germline ends. The CDR3 length is 15 residues. The CDR3 protein is CASRPAGDNYAEQFF. The part of the CDR3 DNA that was read is TGTGCCAGCAGACCAGCTGGGGATAACTATGCT.

With regard to this clone: Gene names and germline match the mouse. With the read ending 4 residues before the CDR3 end, the germline J gene is used to fill in that end. The chain couples TRBV19 to TRBJ2-3; TRBD2 aligns across 10 bases. Unmatched junction bases numbered 5, after V lost 6 bases and J lost 4 bases. CDR3 size: 14 residues. Looked up from germline, CDR1 is FNHDT and CDR2 is SITEND (reference sequence). CDR3 DNA, as far as it was read: TGTGCCAGCACCCTGGGGGGGCGGCCAGAA. Its translation is CASTLGGRPE. The full CDR3 protein reads CASTLGGRPETLYF.

About this clone: Genes and germline are mouse. Coverage ceases 4 residues before the CDR3 finishes, and the germline J gene fills in the end. Other nucleotide sequences in the sample specify the same CDR3. V gene TRBV19 combines with J gene TRBJ2-7; D is perhaps TRBD1 (6 bases). From germline, CDR1 is FNHDT and CDR2 SITEND (reference sequence). V dropped 4 bases and J dropped 0 bases, with 11 bases sitting between them. The CDR3 consists of 14 residues. CDR3 sequence: CASSRQGSSYEQYF. Incomplete CDR3 DNA: TGTGCCAGCAGTCGTCAGGGGAGCTCCTAT. Based on the CDR3 plus reference TRBV19 and TRBJ2-7, the full variable domain is GGIITQTPKFLIGQEGQKLTLKCQQNFNHDTMYWYRQDSGKGLRLIYYSITENDLQKGDLSEGYDASREKKSSFSLTVTSAQKNEMAVFLCASSRQGSSYEQYFGPGTRLTVL.